This T cell receptor beta chain emerged from a study of T cells expressing NK-cell markers. This CDR3 has 16 amino acids. The germline CDR1 and CDR2 sequences are LNHDA and SQIVND (reference sequence). With the 5' RACE reads reprocessed, TCRdb shows one record per CDR3 protein and no DNA. There are about 440,000 distinct CDR3 sequences in the sample, with 7.3% held by the top ten. The TCR comes from a woman between 18 and 70 years old in good health. Sequencing was done on a sample of blood T cells: a sorted CD56 or NKG2C T cell subset, CD4+ or CD8+ T cells, or bulk PBMC T cells (not recorded which). The chain is built from TRBV19 and TRBJ2-5; lacking DNA, the TRBD2 call made by TCRdb goes unchecked. CDR3 sequence reads: CASSIVTSGSFETQYF.